These 20 T cell receptor beta chains were all obtained from the same sample, sequenced in a study of T cells in Graves' hyperthyroidism and ophthalmopathy. From RNA transcripts, TCR beta CDR3 regions were amplified. The TCR CDR3 was amplified in a first-round RT-PCR using the HTBI primer set. TCRdb reprocessed the multiplex PCR reads with MiXCR, giving one entry per CDR3 protein. The table has under 650,000 distinct CDR3 sequences, 15% to 20% seen once; the top ten hold approximately 3.9%. Sequences were obtained from blood. These receptors originate from a woman under 40 with Graves' hyperthyroidism.

The chain joins TRBV29-1 to TRBJ2-5; D might be TRBD2 (6 bases). The CDR3 runs to 12 residues. CDR1 is SQVTM and CDR2 is ANQGSEA in the germline V gene. Trimming took off 7 bases at V and 1 base at J, with 10 bases between the two ends. CDR3 loop: CSAWDFQETQYF. The CDR3 coding sequence is TGCAGCGCCTGGGACTTCCAAGAGACCCAGTACTTC.

This clonotype has just a few counts. The J gene is TRBJ2-7, the V gene TRBV6-1; D gene ambiguous. Germline V lookup: CDR1 MNHNS, CDR2 SASEGT. Trimming stripped 4 bases from V and 6 bases from J, with 13 bases between. The CDR3 is 13 residues long. In nucleotides, the CDR3 is TGTGCCAGCAGTGCTCACGAAAAGGCCGAGCAGTACTTC. Its translation: CASSAHEKAEQYF.

The V call is TRBV28, the J call TRBJ2-4; TRBD2 matches 8 bases. Looked up from germline, CDR1 is MDHEN and CDR2 is SYDVKM. This CDR3 region has 16 residues. V lost 8 bases, J lost 0 bases, and 9 bases stayed unmatched. The CDR3 DNA sequence: TGTGCCAGCTCCCCCGGGGGGGCCTTAGCCAAAAACATTCAGTACTTC. Translation: CASSPGGALAKNIQYF.

In this sample, this clonotype turned up many times. V is TRBV12-3 or TRBV12-4 and J is TRBJ1-1, with D unresolved. This CDR3 has 15 amino acids. V gave up 6 bases and J gave up 0 bases, with 14 bases separating them. Here the CDR3 reads CASRPPGYMNTEAFF. For the CDR3, the DNA is TGTGCCAGCAGGCCTCCGGGCTACATGAACACTGAAGCTTTCTTT.

This clonotype was detected only a few times. The rearrangement joins TRBV28 to TRBJ2-3; 8 bases line up with TRBD2. The CDR3 totals 16 residues. V was pared by 3 bases and J by 0 bases, with 5 bases of the junction left unmatched. The V gene's germline CDR1 is MDHEN and CDR2 SYDVKM. This chain's CDR3 is CASSFPAGVSTDTQYF. The CDR3 DNA reads as TGTGCCAGCAGTTTCCCAGCGGGAGTAAGCACAGATACGCAGTATTTT.

In its sample, this clonotype was seen many times. The CDR3 DNA reads as TGTGCCAGCAGTTCATCACAGGGGGGGGTTAATGAAAAACTGTTTTTT. This sequence encodes CASSSSQGGVNEKLFF. The V call is TRBV28, the J call TRBJ1-4; 8 nucleotides align to TRBD1. V dropped 4 bases and J dropped 4; count of bases not matched to a gene: 8. This CDR3 has 16 amino acids. Germline V CDR1 and CDR2: MDHEN, SYDVKM.

This clonotype has at least ten counts. The rearrangement uses TRBV2 and TRBJ2-1; possibly TRBD2 for D (5 bases). Germline CDR1 SNHLY, CDR2 FYNNEI. The CDR3 has 14 residues. V was trimmed by 4 bases and J by 6 bases, leaving 13 bases between them. For the CDR3, the DNA is TGTGCCAGCAGTGTGACTACTAGTAGCAATGAGCAGTTCTTC. Residues: CASSVTTSSNEQFF.

This clonotype was seen many times. The V call is TRBV29-1, the J call TRBJ2-3; tentatively, D is TRBD1 or TRBD2 (5 bases each). From germline, CDR1 is SQVTM and CDR2 ANQGSEA. This CDR3 comprises 13 residues. V was pared by 4 bases and J by 1 base, with 9 bases between. This CDR3 reads CSVGDGGTDTQYF. Here the CDR3 DNA reads TGCAGCGTTGGGGACGGGGGCACAGATACGCAGTATTTT.

The chain links TRBV6-1 to TRBJ1-4; no clear D gene. The CDR3 length is 17 residues. Trimming stripped 2 bases from V and 8 bases from J, with 21 bases between. Germline CDR1 is MNHNS and CDR2 is SASEGT. CDR3 region: CASSELGLRMGYEKLFF. In DNA form, the CDR3 reads TGTGCCAGCAGTGAATTGGGCCTAAGAATGGGCTACGAAAAACTGTTTTTT.

In this sample, this clonotype turned up many times. J is TRBJ2-7 and V is TRBV6-2 or TRBV6-3; 7 bases agree with TRBD1. CDR3 size: 14 residues. J was trimmed by 4 bases and V by 5 bases; bases with no gene match: 8. Looked up from germline, CDR1 is MNHEY and CDR2 is SVGEGT. CDR3 loop: CASSRQTGSYEQYF. The CDR3 bases are TGTGCCAGCAGTCGACAGACAGGGTCTTACGAGCAGTACTTC.

The V gene is TRBV5-8, the J gene TRBJ2-1; 10 bases agree with TRBD2. The V gene end was trimmed by 4 bases and the J gene end by 6 bases; junction bases not matched to a gene: 13. The CDR3 has 17 amino acids. Germline CDR1 SGHTS, CDR2 YDEGEE. CDR3 sequence: CASSPTSLAGESNEQFF. DNA of the CDR3: TGTGCCAGCAGCCCAACCTCCCTAGCGGGAGAGAGCAATGAGCAGTTCTTC.

The chain employs TRBV28 and TRBJ1-2; D remains ambiguous. The germline V gene has CDR1 MDHEN and CDR2 SYDVKM. Trimming took off 7 bases at V and 7 bases at J, with 16 bases between the two ends. This CDR3 has 13 amino acids. The CDR3: CASKGVGASGYTF. The CDR3 nucleotides are TGTGCCAGCAAAGGAGTAGGTGCCAGTGGCTACACCTTC.

This chain connects TRBV7-9 to TRBJ1-4, with D perhaps TRBD1 (6 bases). The CDR3 is 16 amino acids. Trimming removed 1 base from V and 4 bases from J, with 13 bases in between. Per the germline V gene, CDR1 is SEHNR and CDR2 is FQNEAQ (reference sequence). CDR3 sequence reads: CASSLDLRGYNEKLFF. The CDR3 region has the DNA TGTGCCAGCAGCTTAGATCTCAGGGGATATAATGAAAAACTGTTTTTT.

The sample holds many counts of this clonotype. The J gene is TRBJ2-1, the V gene TRBV7-9; D perhaps matches TRBD2 (5 bases). The CDR3 is 17 residues long. V gave up 3 bases and J gave up 2 bases, with 17 bases separating them. CDR1 is SEHNR, CDR2 FQNEAQ, per germline (reference sequence). CDR3 sequence: CASSFLKSGFTYNEQFF. CDR3 nucleotides: TGTGCCAGCAGCTTCTTGAAGAGCGGATTCACCTACAATGAGCAGTTCTTC. Supplemented by reference TRBV7-9 and TRBJ2-1, the full variable domain reads DTGVSQNPRHKITKRGQNVTFRCDPISEHNRLYWYRQTLGQGPEFLTYFQNEAQLEKSRLLSDRFSAERPKGSFSTLEIQRTEQGDSAMYLCASSFLKSGFTYNEQFFGPGTRLTVL.

This clonotype was observed at least ten times. The chain combines TRBV12-3 or TRBV12-4 with TRBJ2-2; D is unclear. V shed 6 bases and J shed 0 bases, with 20 bases lying between them. The CDR3 spans 18 residues. The CDR3 loop reads CASSSALTRTPNTGELFF. CDR3 DNA sequence: TGTGCCAGCAGCTCCGCTTTGACCCGTACTCCGAACACCGGGGAGCTGTTTTTT.

The V gene is TRBV11-2, the J gene TRBJ2-2, with TRBD1 identical over 7 bases. The germline gives CDR1 SGHAT, CDR2 FQNNGV. V lost 2 bases to trimming and J lost 15 bases; unmatched junction nucleotides: 9. CDR3 length: 13 residues. CDR3 nucleotide sequence: TGTGCCAGCAGCTTACCCCCGGGACAGAGGGTGTTTTTT. Its protein product is CASSLPPGQRVFF.

This clonotype came up a few times. This chain connects TRBV4-1 to TRBJ2-5; TRBD2 matches 10 bases. The CDR3 length is 20 residues. V was pared by 1 base and J by 2 bases, with 16 bases of the junction left unmatched. Germline V lookup: CDR1 MGHRA, CDR2 YSYEKL. The CDR3 nucleotides are TGCGCCAGCAGCCAAGTTTACATCGGGACTAGCGCATTGAATCAAGAGACCCAGTACTTC. Its protein product is CASSQVYIGTSALNQETQYF.

This clonotype was found a few times. The chain couples TRBV12-3 or TRBV12-4 to TRBJ2-3, with TRBD2 matching over 15 bases. The CDR3 is made up of 18 amino acids. The J segment lost 1 base and the V segment lost 7 bases, leaving 9 bases of the junction unmatched. The CDR3 reads CASTGGLAGGWGTDTQYF. Here the CDR3 DNA reads TGTGCCAGCACCGGGGGACTAGCGGGAGGATGGGGCACAGATACGCAGTATTTT.

This chain joins TRBV20-1 and TRBJ2-7; D gene uncertain. V was cut by 3 bases and J by 6 bases, with 21 bases left in between. The CDR3 runs to 15 residues. Germline CDR1 is DFQATT and CDR2 is SNEGSKA (reference sequence). CDR3 loop: CSASSAWSPAPEQYF. The CDR3 bases are TGCAGTGCTAGCTCTGCTTGGTCCCCGGCTCCCGAGCAGTACTTC.

This rearrangement joins TRBV6-1 to TRBJ1-4, with D maybe TRBD1 (6 bases). The CDR3 totals 15 residues. Trimming removed 5 bases at V and 5 bases at J, with 15 bases between. CDR1 is MNHNS and CDR2 is SASEGT in the germline V gene. CDR3 in DNA: TGTGCCAGCAGTCCAGACAGGAGGATAAATGAAAAACTGTTTTTT. Translating it yields CASSPDRRINEKLFF.